These T cell receptor beta chains were read from a single sample in a study of OX40 agonist ivuxolimab in advanced cancers. The method was immunoSEQ multiplex PCR; TCRdb's version includes in-frame clones alone and lacks a portion of them. The table includes 40,000 to 45,000 clones, 75% to 90% detected once. Source: CD4+ or CD8+ T cells sorted from blood, taken in a trial of the OX40 agonist ivuxolimab. The source of these receptors is an adult with an advanced solid tumor such as melanoma, head and neck, liver or kidney cancer. The CDR3 runs from the conserved cysteine through the conserved F or W. D genes are given only for firm matches. Clone size is not always given. Where it is, it says once, few, many or a class for expanded clones.

V	size	J	D	DNA	CDR3
TRBV11-2	once	TRBJ2-1	NA	TGTGCCAGCAGCTCCGGACTGGGAACCAATGAGCAGTTCTTC	CASSSGLGTNEQFF
TRBV10-3	NA	TRBJ2-1	NA	TGTGCCATCAGTGAGTCGGTCGGGACCAATGAGCAGTTCTTC	CAISESVGTNEQFF
TRBV30	NA	TRBJ1-4	NA	TGTGCCTGGAGTGATTATCCCGTCGGGAATGAAAAACTGTTTTTT	CAWSDYPVGNEKLFF
TRBV19	NA	TRBJ1-6	NA	NA	CASSILALGSPLHF
TRBV28	NA	TRBJ2-5	NA	TGTGCCAGCAGCATGGGGAACCAAGAGACCCAGTACTTC	CASSMGNQETQYF
TRBV6-1	once	TRBJ1-2	TRBD1	TGTGCCAGCAGTGAAAGACAGGGGGCCTTTGACGGTTACACCTTC	CASSERQGAFDGYTF
TRBV11-2	NA	TRBJ1-1	TRBD1	TGTGCCAGCAGCTTAGTTTACGGACAGGGGAACACTGAAGCTTTCTTT	CASSLVYGQGNTEAFF
TRBV6-1	NA	TRBJ1-5	NA	TGTGCCAGCAGTGTTGGTTGGCCCAGCCAGCATTTT	CASSVGWPSQHF
TRBV30	NA	TRBJ1-5	NA	TGTGCCTGTCACCCCCCGGGGTCACGAAATCAGCCCCAGCATTTT	CACHPPGSRNQPQHF
TRBV5-5	once	TRBJ2-7	TRBD1	TGTGCCTCCTCAGGGGGGACAGGGGATGGCGAGCAGTACTTC	CASSGGTGDGEQYF
TRBV5-1	NA	TRBJ2-3	NA	TGCGCCAGCAGCTGGAGATCCACCGGGAGCACAGATACGCAGTATTTT	CASSWRSTGSTDTQYF
TRBV6-1	NA	TRBJ1-1	NA	TGTGCCAGCAGTGAAGCGAGAGGGACTGAAGCTTTCTTT	CASSEARGTEAFF
TRBV6-1	NA	TRBJ2-7	NA	TGTGCCAGCAGTGAAGCGCTTTGGGGCCGCTACGAGCAGTACTTC	CASSEALWGRYEQYF
TRBV15	NA	TRBJ2-1	NA	TGTGCCACCAGCATAAGGGGGGGTAGCGGAGGAGACAATGAGCAGTTCTTC	CATSIRGGSGGDNEQFF
TRBV2	NA	TRBJ1-2	NA	TGTGCCAGCAGTCAGGACACTCCTGGCTACACCTTC	CASSQDTPGYTF
TRBV28	NA	TRBJ1-1	NA	TGTGCCAGCAGTTTCACGGCGTGGAGCGGATTGGCTTTCTTT	CASSFTAWSGLAFF
TRBV5-1	NA	TRBJ2-4	NA	TGCGCCAGCAGCGCCCGTGGAGGGGCTGGTGGAGCCAAAAACATTCAGTACTTC	CASSARGGAGGAKNIQYF
TRBV9	NA	TRBJ1-2	NA	TGTGCCAGCAGCGTAGAGCCGTCCCGACTACGGGGCTACACCTTC	CASSVEPSRLRGYTF
TRBV2	NA	TRBJ2-1	TRBD2	TGTGCCACCCAGTTACTAGCGGGAGAGTGGAATGAGCAGTTCTTC	CATQLLAGEWNEQFF
TRBV30	NA	TRBJ2-7	TRBD2	TGTGCCTGGAGTCGGGGACTAAACTACGAGCAGTACTTC	CAWSRGLNYEQYF
TRBV28	NA	TRBJ1-3	TRBD1	TGTGCCAGCAGGGGGGGACAGCCTGGAAACACCATATATTTT	CASRGGQPGNTIYF
TRBV27	NA	TRBJ1-1	TRBD1	TGTGCCAGCAGTACCGGGACAGGGGGTATTAGGACTGAAGCTTTCTTT	CASSTGTGGIRTEAFF
TRBV5-1	NA	TRBJ1-1	NA	TGCGCCAGCAGCTTACAGGGTTACACTGAAGCTTTCTTT	CASSLQGYTEAFF
TRBV5-1	NA	TRBJ1-1	TRBD1	TGCGCCAGCAGCGTGATACAGGGGCAGAACACTGAAGCTTTCTTT	CASSVIQGQNTEAFF
TRBV6-6	NA	TRBJ1-1	NA	TGTGCCAGCAGTCCCCAAAGAAAAAACACTGAAGCTTTCTTT	CASSPQRKNTEAFF
TRBV15	NA	TRBJ2-5	TRBD2	TGTGCCACCAGCTTCCGACTAGCGGGACAAGAGACCCAGTACTTC	CATSFRLAGQETQYF
TRBV4-1	NA	TRBJ1-5	NA	TGCGCCAGTAGCCAAGGACTGAATAGCAATCAGCCCCAGCATTTT	CASSQGLNSNQPQHF
TRBV10-1	NA	TRBJ2-7	NA	TGCGCCAGCAGTGGGCAGGGTGGCGAGCAGTACTTC	CASSGQGGEQYF
TRBV30	NA	TRBJ2-1	TRBD1	TGTGCCTGGAGTACGGGACAGGGAACGAGGAATGAGCAGTTCTTC	CAWSTGQGTRNEQFF
TRBV7-9	few	TRBJ2-7	NA	TGTGCCAGCAGCAATTCCCTCGGATACGCAGGGAAGCTAGTCGACGAGCAGTACTTC	CASSNSLGYAGKLVDEQYF
TRBV20-1	NA	TRBJ2-1	NA	TGCAGTGCTAGAGTGTACGGGAAGCAGTTCTTC	CSARVYGKQFF
TRBV25-1	NA	TRBJ1-1	TRBD1	TGTGCCAGCAGTGAATTCGGACAGGGGGCGGCTTTCTTT	CASSEFGQGAAFF
TRBV30	few	TRBJ2-7	NA	TGTGCCTGGGCAGATTACTCCTACGAGCAGTACTTC	CAWADYSYEQYF
TRBV15	NA	TRBJ2-1	NA	TGTGCCACCAGCAGAGATGGGGTAGGTGAGCAGTTCTTC	CATSRDGVGEQFF
TRBV6-6	few	TRBJ1-1	NA	TGTGCCAGCAGGGGTATCACTGAAGCTTTCTTT	CASRGITEAFF
TRBV2	once	TRBJ2-7	TRBD1	TGTGCCAGCAGCGAGGACAGGCTTTCCTACGAGCAGTACTTC	CASSEDRLSYEQYF
TRBV28	few	TRBJ2-7	TRBD2	TGTGCGAGCGGGGGGACAGCCCCCTACGAGCAGTACTTC	CASGGTAPYEQYF
TRBV10-3	NA	TRBJ2-3	NA	TGTGCCATCAGCGTTGACAAACATCCAGATACGCAGTATTTT	CAISVDKHPDTQYF
TRBV4-1	NA	TRBJ2-5	TRBD2	TGCGCCAGCAGCCAAGATTTGCACGCGGGAGGGCAAGAGACCCAGTACTTC	CASSQDLHAGGQETQYF
TRBV2	NA	TRBJ1-5	NA	TGTGCCAGCAGTGAAATGGGGCCTCAGCCCCAGCATTTT	CASSEMGPQPQHF
TRBV30	few	TRBJ2-1	TRBD2	TGTGCCTGGAGCGAGGGGGGACTAGCGGGAGGGAGCTCCTACAATGAGCAGTTCTTC	CAWSEGGLAGGSSYNEQFF
TRBV19	once	TRBJ1-3	NA	TGTGCCAGTAGAGAGGGGCCGGAGGCCCCTGGAAACACCATATATTTT	CASREGPEAPGNTIYF
TRBV6-5	once	TRBJ1-1	TRBD1	TGTGCCAGCAGTAAAGACAGGGGGAACACTGAAGCTTTCTTT	CASSKDRGNTEAFF
TRBV6-4	NA	TRBJ2-1	NA	TGTGCCAGCAGTGTCGACTGGATAGGTGAGCAGTTCTTC	CASSVDWIGEQFF
TRBV7-3	NA	TRBJ2-2	NA	TGTGCCAGCAGCCCCGACAGTATCACCGGGGAGCTGTTTTTT	CASSPDSITGELFF
TRBV9	NA	TRBJ2-5	NA	TGTGCCAGCAGCGTAGGGGTCCAAGAGACCCAGTACTTC	CASSVGVQETQYF